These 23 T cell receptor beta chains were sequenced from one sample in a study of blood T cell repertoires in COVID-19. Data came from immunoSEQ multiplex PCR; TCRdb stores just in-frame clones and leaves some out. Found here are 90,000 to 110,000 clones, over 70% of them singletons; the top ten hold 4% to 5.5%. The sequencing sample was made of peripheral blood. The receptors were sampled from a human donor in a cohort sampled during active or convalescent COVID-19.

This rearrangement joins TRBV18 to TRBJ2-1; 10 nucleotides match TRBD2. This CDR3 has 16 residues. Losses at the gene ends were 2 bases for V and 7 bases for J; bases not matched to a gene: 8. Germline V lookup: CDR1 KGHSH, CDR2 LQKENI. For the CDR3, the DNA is TGTGCCAGCTCACCAAGCGGGAGGGCAAATGAGAATGAGCAGTTCTTC. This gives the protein CASSPSGRANENEQFF.

In DNA form, the CDR3 reads TGTGCCAGCAGCGTAGAAGGGGGCAACTATGGCTACACCTTC. This codes for CASSVEGGNYGYTF. The chain is built from TRBV9 and TRBJ1-2; 7 bases agree with TRBD1. Germline V gene data show CDR1 as SGDLS and CDR2 as YYNGEE. After removal of 0 bases from V and 2 bases from J, the junction contained 1 base not matched to a gene. The CDR3 consists of 14 residues.

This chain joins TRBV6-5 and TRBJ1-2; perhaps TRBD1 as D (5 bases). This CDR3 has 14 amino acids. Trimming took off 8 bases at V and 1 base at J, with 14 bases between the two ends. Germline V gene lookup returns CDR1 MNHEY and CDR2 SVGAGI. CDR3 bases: TGTGCCAGCGGGGGGGGGATACTTAACTATGGCTACACCTTC. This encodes CASGGGILNYGYTF.

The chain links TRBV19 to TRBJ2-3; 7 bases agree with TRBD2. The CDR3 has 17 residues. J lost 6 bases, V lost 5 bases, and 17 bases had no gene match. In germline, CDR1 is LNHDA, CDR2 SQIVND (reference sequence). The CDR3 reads CASSLGVGRGTGDTQYF. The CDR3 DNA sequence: TGTGCCAGTAGTTTGGGTGTAGGGCGGGGGACCGGGGATACGCAGTATTTT. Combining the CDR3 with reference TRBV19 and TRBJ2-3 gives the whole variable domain DGGITQSPKYLFRKEGQNVTLSCEQNLNHDAMYWYRQDPGQGLRLIYYSQIVNDFQKGDIAEGYSVSREKKESFPLTVTSAQKNPTAFYLCASSLGVGRGTGDTQYFGPGTRLTVL.

CDR3 in DNA: TGTGCCAGCAGCCCCCGCCAGGGGGCCTGGGAGACCCAGTACTTC. As protein: CASSPRQGAWETQYF. The rearrangement links TRBV7-2 to TRBJ2-5, with 8 bases that match TRBD1. The CDR3 is 15 amino acids. J was trimmed by 5 bases and V by 5 bases; bases with no gene match: 10. Germline loops: CDR1 SGHTA, CDR2 FQGNSA.

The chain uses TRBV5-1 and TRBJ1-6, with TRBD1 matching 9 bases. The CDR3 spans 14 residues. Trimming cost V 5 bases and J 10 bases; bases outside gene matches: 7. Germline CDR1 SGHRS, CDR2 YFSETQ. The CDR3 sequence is CASSPDRGGSPLHF. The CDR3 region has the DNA TGCGCCAGCAGTCCGGACAGGGGTGGATCACCCCTCCACTTT.

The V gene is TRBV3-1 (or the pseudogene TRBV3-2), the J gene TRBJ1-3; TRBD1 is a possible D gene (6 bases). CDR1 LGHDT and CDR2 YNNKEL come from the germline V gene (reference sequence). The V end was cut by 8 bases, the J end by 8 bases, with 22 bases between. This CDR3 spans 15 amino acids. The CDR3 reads CASRTQQGAGDTIYF. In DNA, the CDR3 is TGTGCCAGCCGAACCCAACAGGGCGCGGGTGACACCATATATTTT.

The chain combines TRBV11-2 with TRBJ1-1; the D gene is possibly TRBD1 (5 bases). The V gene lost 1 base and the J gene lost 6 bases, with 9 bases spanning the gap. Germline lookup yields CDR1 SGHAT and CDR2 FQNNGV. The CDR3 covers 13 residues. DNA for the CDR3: TGTGCCAGCAGCTTAGGACAGTACCCTGAAGCTTTCTTT. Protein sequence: CASSLGQYPEAFF.

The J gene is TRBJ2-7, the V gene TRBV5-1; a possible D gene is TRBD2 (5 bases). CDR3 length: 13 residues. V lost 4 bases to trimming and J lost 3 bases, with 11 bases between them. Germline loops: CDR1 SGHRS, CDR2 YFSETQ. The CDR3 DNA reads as TGCGCCAGCAGCCTGACGGGGAGCTACGAGCAGTACTTC. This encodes CASSLTGSYEQYF.

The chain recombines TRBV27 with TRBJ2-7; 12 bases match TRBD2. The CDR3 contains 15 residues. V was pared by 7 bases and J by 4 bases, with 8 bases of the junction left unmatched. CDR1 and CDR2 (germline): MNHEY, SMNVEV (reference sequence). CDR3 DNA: TGTGCCAGCAAGCCACTAGCGGGAGGAAGGTACGAGCAGTACTTC. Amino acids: CASKPLAGGRYEQYF.

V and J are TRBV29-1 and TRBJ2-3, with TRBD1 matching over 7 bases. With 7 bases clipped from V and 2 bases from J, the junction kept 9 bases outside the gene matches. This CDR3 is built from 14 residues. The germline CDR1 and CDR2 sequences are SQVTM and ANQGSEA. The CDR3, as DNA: TGCAGCGGCAGGACAGGCCCCTACACAGATACGCAGTATTTT. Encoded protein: CSGRTGPYTDTQYF.

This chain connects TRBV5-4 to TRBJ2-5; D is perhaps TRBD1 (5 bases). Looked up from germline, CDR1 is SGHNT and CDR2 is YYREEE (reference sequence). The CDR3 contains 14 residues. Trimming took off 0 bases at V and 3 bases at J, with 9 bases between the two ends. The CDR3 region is CASSLEDNEETQYF. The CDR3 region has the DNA TGTGCCAGCAGCTTGGAGGACAACGAAGAGACCCAGTACTTC.

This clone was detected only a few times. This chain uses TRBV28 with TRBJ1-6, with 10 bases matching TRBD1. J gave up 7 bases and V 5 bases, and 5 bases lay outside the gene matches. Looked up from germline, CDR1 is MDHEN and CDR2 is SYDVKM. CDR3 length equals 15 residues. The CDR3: CASSPGTGVNSPLHF. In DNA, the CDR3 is TGTGCCAGCAGTCCAGGGACAGGGGTAAATTCACCCCTCCACTTT.

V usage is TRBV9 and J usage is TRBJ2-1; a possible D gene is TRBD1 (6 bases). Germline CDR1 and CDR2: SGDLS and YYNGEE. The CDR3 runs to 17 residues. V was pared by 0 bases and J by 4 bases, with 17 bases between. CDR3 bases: TGTGCCAGCAGCGTAGGCCCAGGGGAAACAGATTACAATGAGCAGTTCTTC. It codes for CASSVGPGETDYNEQFF.

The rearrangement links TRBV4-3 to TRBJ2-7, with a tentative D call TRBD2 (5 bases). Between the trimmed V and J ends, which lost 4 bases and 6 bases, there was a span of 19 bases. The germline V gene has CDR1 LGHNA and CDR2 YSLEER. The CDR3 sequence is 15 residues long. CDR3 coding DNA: TGCGCCAGCAGCCCAAGCTACGGAGTACGGGGCGAGCAGTACTTC. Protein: CASSPSYGVRGEQYF.

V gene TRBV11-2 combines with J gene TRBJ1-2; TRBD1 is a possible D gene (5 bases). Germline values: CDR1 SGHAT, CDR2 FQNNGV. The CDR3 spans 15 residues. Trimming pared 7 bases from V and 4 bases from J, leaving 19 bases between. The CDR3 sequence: CASTRRATGSYGYTF. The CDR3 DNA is TGTGCCAGCACCCGAAGGGCAACAGGCTCCTATGGCTACACCTTC.

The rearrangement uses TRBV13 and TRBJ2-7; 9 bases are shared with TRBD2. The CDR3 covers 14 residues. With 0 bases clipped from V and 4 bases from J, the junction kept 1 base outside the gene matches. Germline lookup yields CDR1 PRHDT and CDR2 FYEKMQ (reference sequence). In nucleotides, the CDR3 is TGTGCCAGCAGCTTAGGGGGACTAGCTTACGAGCAGTACTTC. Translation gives CASSLGGLAYEQYF.

The CDR3: CASSQGWIRGLAGGPSYNEQFF. The CDR3 DNA follows: TGCGCCAGCAGCCAAGGATGGATTAGGGGACTAGCGGGAGGGCCGTCCTACAATGAGCAGTTCTTC. The chain links TRBV4-3 to TRBJ2-1; 16 bases line up with TRBD2. Germline V gene sequence: CDR1 LGHNA, CDR2 YSLEER. This CDR3 contains 22 residues. With V trimmed by 1 base and J by 1 base, 13 bases remained unmatched.

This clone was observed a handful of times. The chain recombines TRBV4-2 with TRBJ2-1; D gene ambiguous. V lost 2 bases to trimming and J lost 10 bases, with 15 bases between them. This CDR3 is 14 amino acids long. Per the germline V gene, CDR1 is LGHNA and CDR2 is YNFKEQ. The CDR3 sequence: CASSQNVPPGEQFF. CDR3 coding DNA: TGTGCCAGCAGCCAAAATGTCCCCCCCGGGGAGCAGTTCTTC.

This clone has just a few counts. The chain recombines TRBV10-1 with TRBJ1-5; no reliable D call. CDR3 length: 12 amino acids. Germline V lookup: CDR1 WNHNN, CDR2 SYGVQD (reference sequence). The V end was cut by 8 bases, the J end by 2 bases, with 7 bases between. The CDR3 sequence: CASGHGNQPQHF. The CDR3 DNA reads TGCGCCAGCGGGCACGGCAATCAGCCCCAGCATTTT.

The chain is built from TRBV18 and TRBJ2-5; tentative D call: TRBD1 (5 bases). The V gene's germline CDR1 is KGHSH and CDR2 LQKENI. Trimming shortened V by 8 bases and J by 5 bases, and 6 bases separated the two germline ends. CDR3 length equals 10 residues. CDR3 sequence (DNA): TGTGCCAGCGGGGCGGAGACCCAGTACTTC. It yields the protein CASGAETQYF.

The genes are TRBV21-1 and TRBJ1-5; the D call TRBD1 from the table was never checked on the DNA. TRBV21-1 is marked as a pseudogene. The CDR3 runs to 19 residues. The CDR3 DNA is TGTGCCAGCAGTTCCTCGGGACAGGGGGCTAAAAGAAGCAATCAGCCCCAGCATTTT. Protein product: CASSSSGQGAKRSNQPQHF.

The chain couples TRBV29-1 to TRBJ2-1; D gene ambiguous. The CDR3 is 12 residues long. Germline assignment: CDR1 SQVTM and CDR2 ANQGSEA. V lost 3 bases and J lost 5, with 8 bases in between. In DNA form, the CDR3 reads TGCAGCGTTGAGCCTAGTAACAATGAGCAGTTCTTC. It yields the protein CSVEPSNNEQFF.